These T cell receptor beta chains were read from a single sample in a study of T cells in localized non-small cell lung cancer. Sequenced by immunoSEQ multiplex PCR; TCRdb stores in-frame clones only, minus some. Seen here are some 1,600 clones, approximately 21% observed once, and the top ten hold roughly 27%. The sequenced sample was normal lung tissue next to the tumor, obtained before any cancer treatment. Source of these receptors: a woman aged 35-75 years with stage I lung adenocarcinoma. Each CDR3 is given with its conserved first and last residue.

v_call | cdr3_aa
TRBV9 | CASSGLAGSPRDEQFF
TRBV6-8 | CASTPGTIGGYEQYF
TRBV6-8 | CASSFGLEMNTEAFF
TRBV5-1 | CASSFRGGRGSTEAFF
TRBV18 | CASSPNTDTQYF
TRBV9 | CASGGLDNGPQHF
TRBV6-1 | CASSEAIGWPIYEQYF
TRBV9 | CASSVGGWETQYF
TRBV11-3 | CASSSRVGYTEAFF
TRBV11-3 | CASSEPGRQNTEAFF
TRBV30 | CAWSVTPYPKNNEQFF
TRBV9 | CASSVGTYTDTEAFF
TRBV19 | CASSKEGGLYEQYF
TRBV11-3 | CASSLLDSNQPQHF
TRBV5-1 | CASSLQGSQETQYF
TRBV19 | CASTSRKGNEQFF
TRBV9 | CASSPGPSSYEQYF
TRBV10-3 | CAIGKQGATDTQYF
TRBV23-1 | CASSLSGLETQYF
TRBV6-8 | CASSYSGGGILSSYNEQFF
TRBV11-3 | CASRQKGGLYEQYF
TRBV7-1 | CASSPNRGFRQYF
TRBV11-3 | CASSFFWASGVLYQETQYF
TRBV6-8 | CASKPGRFTEAFF
TRBV9 | CASRPVPGYGYTF
TRBV2 | CASSVTANEQFF
TRBV6-8 | CASSFPTGGRTGELFF
TRBV11-3 | CASSGDLSSYNSPLHF